One T cell receptor (beta chain) is described in this entry. Its target antigen remains unknown. The sample holds no much larger clone one base away, and base qualities are not on file. Every depressed patient was matched in pairs with a non-depressed control on sex, age, current smoking status and body mass index. Every participant in the study was of European descent. Controls scored 5 or less on the Quick Inventory of Depressive Symptoms-Self Report and had no mood disorder, either currently or at any point in their lifetime. All participants were excluded for major medical conditions, Axis I/II comorbidities, regular medication or illicit drug use, or drinking over 100 g alcohol weekly. From each participant, roughly 30 ml of peripheral blood was collected into EDTA tubes. Magnetic negative selection with the BD IMag Human CD4 T Lymphocyte Enrichment Set was used to purify CD4+ T cells from thawed PBMCs. A purity of around 96% was typically achieved with the CD4+ enrichment method, as confirmed by flow cytometry. TCRbeta sequencing was performed on a subgroup of a handful of case-control pairs selected blind to chemokine receptor expression and flow-cytometric repertoire skewing results. All blood samples were drawn in the morning at 8:00 a.m., and PBMCs were separated by Ficoll-Hypaque gradient centrifugation. PBMCs were gradually cooled to -80 degrees C for cryopreservation and then kept in liquid nitrogen until assay.

The Qiagen DNeasy Blood and Tissue Kit was used to extract total genomic DNA from the purified CD4+ T cells. Amplification and sequencing of the TCRbeta CDR3 region, as defined according to IMGT, were carried out with immunoSEQ immunosequencing protocols. The original methods were these. Raw sequence data were preprocessed by the immunoSEQ service for PCR and sequencing error correction. The sequence data were loaded into the immunoSEQ Analyzer and then analyzed further using VDJtools v1.0.7. The paired Wilcoxon signed-rank test was used to test for differences between patients and controls. TCRdb's version of the immuneACCESS table is confined to in-frame rearrangements and falls short of the full clone set. An unresolved V gene accounts for under half of the shortfall where checked; the remainder is of unknown origin. V and J calls and clone size are given by that table; D and trimming were obtained from the DNA. In this sample the table shows roughly 22,000 clones, 85% to 90% of which occur a single time. Of the sample, 0.45% to 0.55% is held by the ten largest clones.

The data originate from a study of untreated major depressive disorder (dated by TCRdb to the late 2010s). Context from the whole study: This cross-sectional case-control study compared T cell phenotype and TCR repertoire between antidepressant-free major depressive disorder patients and individually matched non-depressed controls. The sequencing was a follow-up to the differences in Vbeta 5.1, Vbeta 11 and Vbeta 22 usage that flow cytometry had picked up across the whole cohort. The research as a whole found: In every sequenced subject, the top five TRBV05-01 clones were all identified as private clones. For the sequencing comparisons, one-tailed planned tests were applied to only three Vbeta families that had been selected in advance. Strict matching and exclusion criteria produced a comparatively small study sample, limiting generalizability of findings. In the sequencing data, TRBV25-01 and TRBV02-01 usage matched the flow-cytometry pattern but was not statistically significant. In CD4+ T cells, sequencing confirmed that depressed patients used TRBV05-01 (Vbeta 5.1) more than controls did, with a one-tailed test giving p = 0.040.

From the germline V gene, CDR1 is SGHRS and CDR2 is YFSETQ. V lost 3 bases and J lost 0 bases, and the count of bases not matched to a germline gene is 4. Measured from the cysteine to the phenylalanine, the CDR3 is 16 residues long. The sequence is cut down to CDR3 DNA, 48 bases in frame from base 1. The chain joins TRBV5-1 to TRBJ2-2; 8 bases in the junction line up with TRBD2. The sequenced sample was CD4+ T cells from PBMCs. The receptor comes from a woman in her forties in good health. The nucleotides read TGCGCCAGCAGCTATCGGGGACTAGCGAACACCGGGGAGCTGTTTTTT. Protein translation: CASSYRGLANTGELFF. Reference TRBV5-1 and TRBJ2-2 proteins supply the regions before and after the CDR3; the full variable domain is: KAGVTQTPRYLIKTRGQQVTLSCSPISGHRSVSWYQQTPGQGLQFLFEYFSETQRNKGNFPGRFSGRQFSNSRSEMNVSTLELGDSALYLCASSYRGLANTGELFFGEGSRLTVL.